The TCR beta chain described here comes from a study of T cell responses to AZD1222 COVID-19 vaccine. Overall study context: Pooled samples include second doses given at about 4 or 12 weeks.

Clones were read by immunoSEQ multiplex PCR, and TCRdb kept only the in-frame ones, dropping some. Here the sample spans approximately 85,000 clones, 80% to 90% being singletons. Findings of the study overall: Recipients of two AZD1222 doses showed rising Spike-specific TCR breadth and depth. Reports say nearly half of spike-specific TCRs go after unmutated variant regions. There were mostly white British donors and more females than males, and clonal diversity was possibly underestimated.

Germline V gives CDR1 WNHNN, CDR2 SYGVQD (reference sequence). The CDR3 sequence is 16 residues long. As for this clone: As yet, its antigen is unknown.

This material consisted of peripheral blood, taken on day 0 of AZD1222 vaccination. This chain connects TRBV10-1 to TRBJ1-5; D might be TRBD1 (5 bases). This clonotype was obtained from an adult in good health. DNA for the CDR3: TGCGACAGAGCGAACGGCAGGGTGGGACGCAATCAGCCCCAGCATTTT. Its protein is CDRANGRVGRNQPQHF.